This is a list of T cell receptor beta chains from one sample in a study of T-cell reconstitution after alpha-beta-depleted transplantation in children. TCRdb re-analysed the PCR reads in MiXCR, keeping a single row per CDR3 protein. In the table there are approximately 400,000 distinct CDR3 sequences, 15% to 20% of which are singletons. Sequenced material: PBMCs, mostly from graft donor cells, taken 360 days after TCRalphabeta/CD19-depleted stem cell transplant. The receptors shown here come from a boy in the first two years of life who had a stem cell transplant for Wiskott-Aldrich syndrome, so the T cells may come from the graft donor. The conserved cysteine and the conserved F or W are not part of the CDR3 here. A D gene is named only where the DNA matches it firmly.

d_gene: NA
j_gene: TRBJ2-3
v_gene: TRBV30
CDR3aa: AWSVLDSTDTQY

d_gene: NA
j_gene: TRBJ2-2
v_gene: TRBV7-9
CDR3aa: ASSFSRTNTGELF

d_gene: TRBD2
j_gene: TRBJ2-1
v_gene: TRBV5-1
CDR3aa: ASSSMTSGDYNEQF

d_gene: NA
j_gene: TRBJ2-1
v_gene: TRBV9
CDR3aa: ASSVGIGVSYNEQF

d_gene: NA
j_gene: TRBJ2-3
v_gene: TRBV9
CDR3aa: ASSPRPNTDTQY

d_gene: TRBD1
j_gene: TRBJ2-1
v_gene: TRBV18
CDR3aa: ASSGEGQGYNEQF

d_gene: NA
j_gene: TRBJ2-3
v_gene: TRBV12-3/TRBV12-4
CDR3aa: ASSPWGSSGTDTQY

d_gene: NA
j_gene: TRBJ2-1
v_gene: TRBV4-2
CDR3aa: ASSQDGDRSYNEQF

d_gene: TRBD2
j_gene: TRBJ2-7
v_gene: TRBV5-1
CDR3aa: ASSLDGLAGNEQY

d_gene: NA
j_gene: TRBJ1-5
v_gene: TRBV24-1
CDR3aa: ATSDRRGGNQPQH

d_gene: NA
j_gene: TRBJ2-1
v_gene: TRBV12-3/TRBV12-4
CDR3aa: ASSVRYNEQF

d_gene: NA
j_gene: TRBJ2-3
v_gene: TRBV29-1
CDR3aa: SAVGRGQGIDTQY

d_gene: NA
j_gene: TRBJ1-2
v_gene: TRBV12-3/TRBV12-4
CDR3aa: ASSFGRYGYT

d_gene: TRBD2
j_gene: TRBJ2-7
v_gene: TRBV29-1
CDR3aa: SVEAPRYSGTSGYYEQY

d_gene: NA
j_gene: TRBJ1-2
v_gene: TRBV6-1
CDR3aa: ASRERLRQPYGYT

d_gene: NA
j_gene: TRBJ2-4
v_gene: TRBV11-3
CDR3aa: ASSLGRSARVKNIQY

d_gene: TRBD2
j_gene: TRBJ2-2
v_gene: TRBV10-3
CDR3aa: AIPKIAGGPPKNTGELF

d_gene: NA
j_gene: TRBJ1-1
v_gene: TRBV2
CDR3aa: ASSDGGTEAF

d_gene: TRBD2
j_gene: TRBJ2-5
v_gene: TRBV25-1
CDR3aa: ASSRLAGVQETQY

d_gene: NA
j_gene: TRBJ2-4
v_gene: TRBV15
CDR3aa: ATSRAPGVKNIQY

d_gene: TRBD1
j_gene: TRBJ2-1
v_gene: TRBV6-5
CDR3aa: ASSYSYRGSYNEQF

d_gene: TRBD1
j_gene: TRBJ1-4
v_gene: TRBV20-1
CDR3aa: SAGTGGLKKLF

d_gene: TRBD2
j_gene: TRBJ2-3
v_gene: TRBV7-2
CDR3aa: ASRHSGMGTDTQY

d_gene: NA
j_gene: TRBJ2-1
v_gene: TRBV20-1
CDR3aa: SARPFLAPFDNEQF

d_gene: NA
j_gene: TRBJ1-4
v_gene: TRBV7-6
CDR3aa: ASSLKRAIIDEKLF

d_gene: TRBD1
j_gene: TRBJ2-5
v_gene: TRBV10-3
CDR3aa: AISEFSDREETQY

d_gene: TRBD2
j_gene: TRBJ2-5
v_gene: TRBV3-1
CDR3aa: ASSQDFGSGQETQY

d_gene: NA
j_gene: TRBJ2-7
v_gene: TRBV5-6
CDR3aa: ASSLGLGGSGYEQY

d_gene: NA
j_gene: TRBJ2-2
v_gene: TRBV6-6
CDR3aa: ASSPTLVGELF

d_gene: NA
j_gene: TRBJ2-1
v_gene: TRBV15
CDR3aa: ATSKGQSYNEQF

d_gene: NA
j_gene: TRBJ2-1
v_gene: TRBV12-3/TRBV12-4
CDR3aa: ASSLVGSWYNEQF

d_gene: NA
j_gene: TRBJ2-4
v_gene: TRBV4-1
CDR3aa: ASSSLGSPLAKNIQY

d_gene: NA
j_gene: TRBJ1-3
v_gene: TRBV20-1
CDR3aa: SATQGSGNTIY

d_gene: NA
j_gene: TRBJ2-1
v_gene: TRBV29-1
CDR3aa: SVEYPGTRGYNEQF

d_gene: NA
j_gene: TRBJ2-5
v_gene: TRBV7-2
CDR3aa: ASSLNSHKGTQY

d_gene: TRBD1
j_gene: TRBJ2-2
v_gene: TRBV12-3/TRBV12-4
CDR3aa: ASSSNRGAGELF

d_gene: TRBD2
j_gene: TRBJ2-1
v_gene: TRBV6-5
CDR3aa: ASSYALAVNEQF

d_gene: NA
j_gene: TRBJ2-7
v_gene: TRBV5-1
CDR3aa: ASSLAGDMRNEQY

d_gene: NA
j_gene: TRBJ2-1
v_gene: TRBV4-2
CDR3aa: ASSPLWYPIPQSYNEQF

d_gene: NA
j_gene: TRBJ1-1
v_gene: TRBV28
CDR3aa: ASSPPGEGEAF

d_gene: TRBD1
j_gene: TRBJ2-3
v_gene: TRBV5-1
CDR3aa: ASSLGQGRDTQY

d_gene: TRBD2
j_gene: TRBJ2-5
v_gene: TRBV5-1
CDR3aa: ASSFGTSGSLETQY

d_gene: TRBD1
j_gene: TRBJ2-4
v_gene: TRBV29-1
CDR3aa: SVVNRGQENIQY

d_gene: TRBD1
j_gene: TRBJ1-4
v_gene: TRBV20-1
CDR3aa: SASLGTGSEKLF

d_gene: NA
j_gene: TRBJ2-3
v_gene: TRBV19
CDR3aa: ASSIADGTQY

d_gene: TRBD2
j_gene: TRBJ2-5
v_gene: TRBV6-5
CDR3aa: ASSRPGLAGETQY

d_gene: NA
j_gene: TRBJ2-5
v_gene: TRBV25-1
CDR3aa: ASSKTVYQETQY

d_gene: NA
j_gene: TRBJ2-3
v_gene: TRBV3-1
CDR3aa: ASSQGTRGPDTQY

d_gene: TRBD1
j_gene: TRBJ2-2
v_gene: TRBV11-2
CDR3aa: ASSLDPRDRGRGTSNTGELF

d_gene: NA
j_gene: TRBJ2-2
v_gene: TRBV12-3/TRBV12-4
CDR3aa: ASSSTYVELF

d_gene: NA
j_gene: TRBJ1-2
v_gene: TRBV9
CDR3aa: ASSVVPYDEGHGYT

d_gene: TRBD1
j_gene: TRBJ2-7
v_gene: TRBV7-2
CDR3aa: ASSRTGGASYEQY

d_gene: TRBD2
j_gene: TRBJ2-7
v_gene: TRBV7-2
CDR3aa: ASSSIAGRYEQY

d_gene: TRBD1
j_gene: TRBJ2-7
v_gene: TRBV18
CDR3aa: ASSPRGTGTYEQY